Below, one TCR beta chain is given with its context. Its antigen is unknown. The germline V gene gives CDR1 as SGHRS and CDR2 as YFSETQ. Inclusive of the bounding cysteine and phenylalanine, the CDR3 is 15 residues long. No DNA sequence was recorded. This sample was taken from a study of monozygotic twins with inflammatory bowel disease (dated by TCRdb to the late 2010s). In terms of the full investigation: The full study comprised 30 or so monozygotic twin pairs: nine German pairs (four IBD-concordant, five IBD-discordant) and 19 IBD-discordant Danish pairs. Each individual had, on average, about 151 000 unique TCRalpha sequences and 181 000 unique TCRbeta sequences available for analysis. The search for disease-associated traits relied mainly on comparing, within discordant pairs, IBD patients with their genetically identical healthy co-twins.

Paper-wide results and their limitations: The results gave no support for a single strong signal or clonotype linked to IBD. A decrease in TCRbeta repertoire diversity, as measured by inverse Simpson index, was observed in IBD patients compared with their healthy co-twins. Repertoire similarity did not differ between concordant and discordant twins, possibly due to limited statistical power. Different T cell subtypes could not be distinguished in the analysis. Fewer clonotypes were shared with other individuals by IBD patients than by healthy twins, most markedly in patients showing signs of disease activity. Differing immunosuppressive treatments among patients may have added background noise and inter-individual variability to the repertoires.

Library method: 5' RACE. The input for every TCR library was 3500 ng of total RNA. cDNA was synthesized with SMARTScribe reverse transcriptase in eight separate reactions per sample. During cDNA synthesis, template switching introduced unique molecular identifiers that contained a 6-nucleotide sample barcode. TCRalpha and TCRbeta cDNA was amplified by two nested PCRs of 16 and 9 cycles, with bead purification after each PCR. Before amplification, cDNA was treated with uracil DNA-glycosylase and purified using the QIAquick PCR purification kit. The second PCR was the step at which Illumina TruSeq-compatible adapters and sample-specific barcodes were added. TapeStation and Qubit were used to check library quality and concentration, and 5 to 6.5 ng of each library was pooled. Sequencing of pooled libraries was carried out on an Illumina HiSeq2500 single-index Rapid Run using 2 x 100 bp reads and custom sequencing primers. The authors processed their data as follows. MiGEC version 1.2.6 was used for UMI-based consensus assembly to correct PCR and sequencing errors. MiXCR version 2.1.1 handled V(D)J alignment, clonotype assembly and CDR3 extraction. To normalise gene usage, clonotype sharing and MAIT/NKT TCR abundance, the top 1000, 10 000 and 20 000 clonotypes in each sample were analysed. After downsampling to 27 000 UMIs, diversity was calculated as the inverse Simpson index using the vegan R package. Paired Mann-Whitney U tests on discordant twin pairs were used, with Benjamini-Hochberg multiple-testing correction. TCRdb reprocessed the sequencing reads and holds a single record per CDR3 protein sequence, with no DNA. The V and J calls follow TCRdb's processing rather than the paper's. The table kept for this sample lists 420,000 or so distinct CDR3 sequences. The ten largest make up about 2.3% of the sample.

A roughly 2.5 ml peripheral blood sample was drawn into PAXgene tubes per donor and stored at -80°C. Without any T cell sorting, total RNA was extracted from whole blood using the PAXgene blood miRNA kit on an automated QIAcube. Peripheral blood from monozygotic twin pairs who were concordant or discordant for inflammatory bowel disease underwent deep TCRalpha and TCRbeta repertoire profiling using unique molecular barcoding. Smoking habits were recorded for all twin pairs, and individuals were classified as current, former or never smokers. The TCR comes from a human donor with ulcerative colitis or Crohn's disease, or a healthy co-twin of an affected twin (not recorded which). This chain joins TRBV5-1 to TRBJ1-1. The sequencing sample was made of blood. The CDR3 corresponds to CASSLATTRNTEAFF. Joined to the reference TRBV5-1 and TRBJ1-1 proteins, this CDR3 gives the full variable domain: KAGVTQTPRYLIKTRGQQVTLSCSPISGHRSVSWYQQTPGQGLQFLFEYFSETQRNKGNFPGRFSGRQFSNSRSEMNVSTLELGDSALYLCASSLATTRNTEAFFGQGTRLTVV.